What follows are 2 T cell receptor beta chains derived from one specimen sequenced in a study of blood T cell repertoires in COVID-19. Here immunoSEQ multiplex PCR was the method, and the copy in TCRdb shows in-frame clones only, minus some. Here the sample spans fewer than 35,000 clones, roughly nine tenths being singletons. Material: peripheral blood. Receptor source: a woman older than 75 with active or convalescent COVID-19.

The gene calls are TRBV27 and TRBJ1-1; TRBD1 matches at 9 bases. Trimming at V came to 6 bases and at J to 0 bases, leaving 8 bases not matched to a gene. The germline V gene has CDR1 MNHEY and CDR2 SMNVEV (reference sequence). CDR3 size: 16 residues. The CDR3 loop reads CASSSGTGSLNTEAFF. The CDR3 DNA sequence: TGTGCCAGCAGCTCAGGGACAGGGTCCTTGAACACTGAAGCTTTCTTT.

The CDR3 bases are TGCGCCAGCAGTCCACAGGGAGGGGGGGATTCACCCCTCCACTTT. It specifies CASSPQGGGDSPLHF. J is TRBJ1-6 and V is TRBV5-1; D perhaps matches TRBD1 (6 bases). Per germline, CDR1 SGHRS and CDR2 YFSETQ. CDR3 length: 15 amino acids. V gave up 5 bases and J gave up 8 bases, with 17 bases separating them.